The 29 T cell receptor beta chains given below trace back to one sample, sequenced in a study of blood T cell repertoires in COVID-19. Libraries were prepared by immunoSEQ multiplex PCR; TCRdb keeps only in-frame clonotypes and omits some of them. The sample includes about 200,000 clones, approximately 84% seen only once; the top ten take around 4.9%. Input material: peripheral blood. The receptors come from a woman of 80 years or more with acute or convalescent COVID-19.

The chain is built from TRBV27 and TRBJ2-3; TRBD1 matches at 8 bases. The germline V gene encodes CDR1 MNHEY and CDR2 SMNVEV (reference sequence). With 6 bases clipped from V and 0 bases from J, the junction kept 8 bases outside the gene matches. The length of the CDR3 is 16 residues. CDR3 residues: CASRDRDFYSTDTQYF. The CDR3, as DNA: TGTGCCAGCAGGGACAGGGACTTTTACAGCACAGATACGCAGTATTTT.

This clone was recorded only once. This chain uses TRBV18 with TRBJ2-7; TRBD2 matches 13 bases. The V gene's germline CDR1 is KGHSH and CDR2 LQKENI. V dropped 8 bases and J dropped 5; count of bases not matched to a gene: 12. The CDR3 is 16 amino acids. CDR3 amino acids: CASAPVRTSGSDEQYF. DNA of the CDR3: TGTGCCAGCGCGCCGGTGAGGACTAGCGGGAGTGACGAGCAGTACTTC.

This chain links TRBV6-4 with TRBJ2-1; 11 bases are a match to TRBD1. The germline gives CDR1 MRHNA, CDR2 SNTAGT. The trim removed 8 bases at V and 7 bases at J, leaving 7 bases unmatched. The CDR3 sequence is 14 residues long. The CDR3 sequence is CASPGQGAYNEQFF. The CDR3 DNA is TGTGCCAGCCCCGGACAGGGGGCGTATAATGAGCAGTTCTTC.

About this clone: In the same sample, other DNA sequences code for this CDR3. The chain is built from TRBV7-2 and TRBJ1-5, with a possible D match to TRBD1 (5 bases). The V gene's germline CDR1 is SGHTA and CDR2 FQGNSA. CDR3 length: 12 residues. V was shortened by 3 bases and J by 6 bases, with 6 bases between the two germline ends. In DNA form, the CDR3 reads TGTGCCAGCAGCTTCGGGGGTCAGCCCCAGCATTTT. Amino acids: CASSFGGQPQHF.

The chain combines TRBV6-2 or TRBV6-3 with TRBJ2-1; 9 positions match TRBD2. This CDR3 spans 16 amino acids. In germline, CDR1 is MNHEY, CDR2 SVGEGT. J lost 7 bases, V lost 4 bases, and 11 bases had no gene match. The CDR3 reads CASSFEGGRARNEQFF. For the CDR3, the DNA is TGTGCCAGCAGTTTTGAGGGCGGGAGGGCGAGGAATGAGCAGTTCTTC.

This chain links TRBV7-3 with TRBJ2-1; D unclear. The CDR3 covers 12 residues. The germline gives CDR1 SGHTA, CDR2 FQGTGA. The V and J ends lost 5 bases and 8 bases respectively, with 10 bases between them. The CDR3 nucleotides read TGTGCCAGCAGCCATCAGAGCGATGAGCAGTTCTTC. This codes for CASSHQSDEQFF.

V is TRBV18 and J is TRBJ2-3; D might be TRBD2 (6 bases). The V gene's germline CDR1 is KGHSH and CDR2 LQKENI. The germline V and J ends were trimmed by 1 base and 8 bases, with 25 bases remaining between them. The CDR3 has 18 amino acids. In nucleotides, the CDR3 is TGTGCCAGCTCACCACTTTCCCTCCCGGGGGAACTGCGGGCTACGCAGTATTTT. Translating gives CASSPLSLPGELRATQYF.

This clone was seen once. DNA for the CDR3: TGTGCCACTGATAGCGGGATCCCCCGTACGCAGTATTTT. Its translation: CATDSGIPRTQYF. The gene calls are TRBV19 and TRBJ2-3; 8 bases fit TRBD2. The CDR3 extends over 13 amino acids. Per germline, CDR1 LNHDA and CDR2 SQIVND (reference sequence). Trimming removed 10 bases from V and 8 bases from J; junction bases left unmatched: 11.

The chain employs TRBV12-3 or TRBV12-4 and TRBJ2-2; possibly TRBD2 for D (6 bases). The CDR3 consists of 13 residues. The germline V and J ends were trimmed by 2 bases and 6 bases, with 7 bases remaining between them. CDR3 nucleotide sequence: TGTGCCAGCAGTTTAACTAGCTCCGGGGAGCTGTTTTTT. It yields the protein CASSLTSSGELFF.

For the CDR3, the DNA is TGTGCCAGCAGCTTAGATCAGGCCAGTTATCCTTCACCCCTCCACTTT. Protein product: CASSLDQASYPSPLHF. The rearrangement uses TRBV11-2 and TRBJ1-6, with D unclear. V was shortened by 0 bases and J by 9 bases, with 15 bases between the two germline ends. Germline CDR1 is SGHAT and CDR2 is FQNNGV. This CDR3 is built from 16 residues.

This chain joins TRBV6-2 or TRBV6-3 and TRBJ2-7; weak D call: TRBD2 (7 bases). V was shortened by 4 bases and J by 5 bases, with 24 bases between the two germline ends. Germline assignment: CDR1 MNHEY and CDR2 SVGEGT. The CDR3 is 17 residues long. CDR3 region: CASSSLGGGISFHEQYF. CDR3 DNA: TGTGCCAGCAGTTCCCTAGGCGGGGGCATATCTTTCCACGAGCAGTACTTC.

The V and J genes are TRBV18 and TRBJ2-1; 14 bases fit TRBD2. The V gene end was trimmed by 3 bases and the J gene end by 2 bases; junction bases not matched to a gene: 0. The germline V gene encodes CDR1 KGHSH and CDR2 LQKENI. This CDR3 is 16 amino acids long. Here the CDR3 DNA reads TGTGCCAGCTCACCGGGACTAGCGGGAGCCTACAATGAGCAGTTCTTC. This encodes CASSPGLAGAYNEQFF. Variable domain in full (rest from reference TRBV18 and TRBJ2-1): NAGVMQNPRHLVRRRGQEARLRCSPMKGHSHVYWYRQLPEEGLKFMVYLQKENIIDESGMPKERFSAEFPKEGPSILRIQQVVRGDSAAYFCASSPGLAGAYNEQFFGPGTRLTVL.

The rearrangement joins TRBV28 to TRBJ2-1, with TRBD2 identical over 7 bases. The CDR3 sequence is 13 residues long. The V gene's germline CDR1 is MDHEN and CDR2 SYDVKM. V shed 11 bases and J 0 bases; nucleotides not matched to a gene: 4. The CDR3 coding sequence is TGTGCCGGAGCGGGGCTCTCCTACAATGAGCAGTTCTTC. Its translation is CAGAGLSYNEQFF.

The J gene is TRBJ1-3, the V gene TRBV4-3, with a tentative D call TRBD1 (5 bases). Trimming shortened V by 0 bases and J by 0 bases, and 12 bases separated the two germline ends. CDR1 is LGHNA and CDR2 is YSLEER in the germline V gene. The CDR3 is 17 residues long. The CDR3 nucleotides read TGCGCCAGCAGCCAAGAGGCCCGCGGGGGCTCTGGAAACACCATATATTTT. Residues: CASSQEARGGSGNTIYF.

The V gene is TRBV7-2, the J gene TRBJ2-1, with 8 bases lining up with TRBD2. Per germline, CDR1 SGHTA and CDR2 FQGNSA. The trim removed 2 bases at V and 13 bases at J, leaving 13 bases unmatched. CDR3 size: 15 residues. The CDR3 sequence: CASSLLTASGSSQFF. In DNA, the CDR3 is TGTGCCAGCAGCTTATTAACCGCCAGCGGGAGTTCACAGTTCTTC.

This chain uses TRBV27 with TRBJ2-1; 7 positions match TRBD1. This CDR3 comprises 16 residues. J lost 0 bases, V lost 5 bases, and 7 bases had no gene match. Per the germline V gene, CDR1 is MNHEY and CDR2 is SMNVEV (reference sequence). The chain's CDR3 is CASSPVTGRSYNEQFF. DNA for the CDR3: TGTGCCAGCAGTCCGGTGACAGGGCGCTCCTACAATGAGCAGTTCTTC.

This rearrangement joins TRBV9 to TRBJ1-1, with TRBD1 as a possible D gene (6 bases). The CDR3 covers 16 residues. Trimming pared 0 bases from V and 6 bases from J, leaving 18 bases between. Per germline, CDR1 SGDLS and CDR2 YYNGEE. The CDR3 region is CASSVAGAQGNSEAFF. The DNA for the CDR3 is TGTGCCAGCAGCGTAGCAGGGGCCCAGGGTAACTCTGAAGCTTTCTTT.

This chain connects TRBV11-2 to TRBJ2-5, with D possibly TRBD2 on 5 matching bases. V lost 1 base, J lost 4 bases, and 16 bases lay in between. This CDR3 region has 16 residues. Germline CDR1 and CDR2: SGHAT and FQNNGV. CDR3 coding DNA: TGTGCCAGCAGCTTAGCCCCACCGGGGAACGGAGAGACCCAGTACTTC. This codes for CASSLAPPGNGETQYF.

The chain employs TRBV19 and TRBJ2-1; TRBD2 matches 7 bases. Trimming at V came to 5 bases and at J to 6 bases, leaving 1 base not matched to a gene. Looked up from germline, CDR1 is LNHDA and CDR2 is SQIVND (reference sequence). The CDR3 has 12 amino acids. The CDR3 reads CASSPSGNEQFF. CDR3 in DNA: TGTGCCAGTAGTCCTAGCGGCAATGAGCAGTTCTTC.

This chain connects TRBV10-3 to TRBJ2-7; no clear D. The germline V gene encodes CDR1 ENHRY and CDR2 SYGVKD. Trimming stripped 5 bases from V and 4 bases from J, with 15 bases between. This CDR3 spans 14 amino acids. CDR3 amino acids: CAISSTESPYEQYF. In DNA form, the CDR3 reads TGTGCCATCAGTTCCACAGAATCCCCTTACGAGCAGTACTTC.

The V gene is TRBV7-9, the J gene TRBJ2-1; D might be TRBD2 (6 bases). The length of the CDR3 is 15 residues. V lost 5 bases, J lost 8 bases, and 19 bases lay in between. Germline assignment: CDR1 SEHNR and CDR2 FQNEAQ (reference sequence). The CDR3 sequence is CASSPRLVNLDEQFF. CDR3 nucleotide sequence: TGTGCCAGCAGCCCCCGACTAGTGAATTTGGATGAGCAGTTCTTC.

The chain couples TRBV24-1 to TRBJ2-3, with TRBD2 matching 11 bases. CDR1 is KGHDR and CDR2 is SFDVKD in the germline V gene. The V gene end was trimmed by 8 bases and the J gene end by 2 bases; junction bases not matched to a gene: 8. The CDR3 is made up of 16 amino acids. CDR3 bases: TGTGCCACCAACATGCTAGCGGGAGGCCACACAGATACGCAGTATTTT. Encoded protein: CATNMLAGGHTDTQYF.

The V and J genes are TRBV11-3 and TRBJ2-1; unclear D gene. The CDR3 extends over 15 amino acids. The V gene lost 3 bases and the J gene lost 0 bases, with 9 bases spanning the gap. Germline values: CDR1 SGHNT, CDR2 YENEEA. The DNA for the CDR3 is TGTGCCAGCAGCTTCCGATCGGGCTCCTACAATGAGCAGTTCTTC. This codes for CASSFRSGSYNEQFF.

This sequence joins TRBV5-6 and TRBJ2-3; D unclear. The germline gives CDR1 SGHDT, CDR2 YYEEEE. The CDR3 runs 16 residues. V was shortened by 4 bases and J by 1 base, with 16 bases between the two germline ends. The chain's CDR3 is CASSPMVSQGTDTQYF. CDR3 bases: TGTGCCAGCAGCCCGATGGTGTCCCAGGGCACAGATACGCAGTATTTT.

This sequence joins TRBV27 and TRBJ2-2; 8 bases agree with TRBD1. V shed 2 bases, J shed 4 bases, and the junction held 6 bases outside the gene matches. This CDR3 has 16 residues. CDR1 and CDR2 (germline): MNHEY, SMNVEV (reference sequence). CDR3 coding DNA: TGTGCCAGCAGTTTAATACAGGGGGTTGGCACCGGGGAGCTGTTTTTT. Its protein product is CASSLIQGVGTGELFF.

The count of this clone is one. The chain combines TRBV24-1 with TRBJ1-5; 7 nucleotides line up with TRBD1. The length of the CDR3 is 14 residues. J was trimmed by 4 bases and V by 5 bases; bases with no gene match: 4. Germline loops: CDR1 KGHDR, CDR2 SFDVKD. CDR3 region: CATSVGTANQPQHF. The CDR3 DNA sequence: TGTGCCACCAGTGTCGGGACAGCAAATCAGCCCCAGCATTTT.

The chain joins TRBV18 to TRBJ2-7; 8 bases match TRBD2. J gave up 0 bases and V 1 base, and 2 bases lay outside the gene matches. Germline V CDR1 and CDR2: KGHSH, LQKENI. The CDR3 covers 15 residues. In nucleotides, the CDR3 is TGTGCCAGCTCACCACAGCGGGAGCCCTCCTACGAGCAGTACTTC. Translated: CASSPQREPSYEQYF. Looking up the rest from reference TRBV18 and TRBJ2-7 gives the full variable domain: NAGVMQNPRHLVRRRGQEARLRCSPMKGHSHVYWYRQLPEEGLKFMVYLQKENIIDESGMPKERFSAEFPKEGPSILRIQQVVRGDSAAYFCASSPQREPSYEQYFGPGTRLTVT.

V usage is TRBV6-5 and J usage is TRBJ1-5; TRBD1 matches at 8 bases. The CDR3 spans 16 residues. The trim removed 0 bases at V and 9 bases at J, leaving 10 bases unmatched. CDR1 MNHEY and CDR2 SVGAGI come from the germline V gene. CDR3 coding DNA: TGTGCCAGCAGTTACTCCGGGACAGGTCTGAGTCTGCCCCAGCATTTT. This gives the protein CASSYSGTGLSLPQHF.

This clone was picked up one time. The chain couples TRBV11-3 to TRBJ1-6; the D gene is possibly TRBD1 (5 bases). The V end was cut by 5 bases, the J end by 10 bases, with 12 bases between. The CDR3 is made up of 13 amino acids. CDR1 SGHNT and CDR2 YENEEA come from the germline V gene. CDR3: CASSPTALSPLHF. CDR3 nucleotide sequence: TGTGCCAGCAGCCCGACAGCTTTATCACCCCTCCACTTT. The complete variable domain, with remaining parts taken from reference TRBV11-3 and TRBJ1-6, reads EAGVVQSPRYKIIEKKQPVAFWCNPISGHNTLYWYLQNLGQGPELLIRYENEEAVDDSQLPKDRFSAERLKGVDSTLKIQPAELGDSAVYLCASSPTALSPLHFGNGTRLTVT.